The rows below give T cell receptor beta chains drawn from one sample of a study of cytomegalovirus exposure and HLA in healthy donors. The data were produced by immunoSEQ multiplex PCR, yet TCRdb's version contains in-frame clones alone and is incomplete. This sample lists about 170,000 clones; its ten largest clones have 0.65% to 0.9%. The sequenced sample consisted of PBMCs. These receptors were collected from a woman aged 18-29 years in good health and CMV-seropositive. The CDR3 runs from the conserved cysteine through the conserved F or W. D genes are given only for firm matches.

D gene: TRBD1
V gene: TRBV7-7
J gene: TRBJ2-3
CDR3 protein: CASSFGTGGTDTQYF
CDR3 DNA: TGTGCCAGCAGCTTCGGGACAGGGGGCACAGATACGCAGTATTTT

D gene: TRBD1
V gene: TRBV19
J gene: TRBJ2-7
CDR3 protein: CATKDRGTSYEQYF
CDR3 DNA: TGTGCCACCAAGGACAGGGGAACATCCTACGAGCAGTACTTC

D gene: -
V gene: TRBV6-1
J gene: TRBJ2-3
CDR3 protein: CASSGGSGTDTQYF
CDR3 DNA: TGTGCCAGCAGTGGTGGTAGCGGCACAGATACGCAGTATTTT

D gene: TRBD1
V gene: TRBV9
J gene: TRBJ2-7
CDR3 protein: CASSAGTGYEQYF
CDR3 DNA: TGTGCCAGCAGCGCCGGGACAGGCTACGAGCAGTACTTC

D gene: -
V gene: TRBV7-2
J gene: TRBJ1-1
CDR3 protein: CASSLGQRNTEAFF
CDR3 DNA: TGTGCCAGCAGCTTAGGACAGAGGAACACTGAAGCCTTCTTT

D gene: TRBD1
V gene: TRBV19
J gene: TRBJ1-5
CDR3 protein: CASSDRVWGQPQHF
CDR3 DNA: TGTGCCAGTAGTGACAGGGTTTGGGGTCAGCCCCAGCATTTT

D gene: -
V gene: TRBV6-1
J gene: TRBJ2-7
CDR3 protein: CASKTGLHEQYF
CDR3 DNA: TGTGCCAGCAAAACAGGGTTACACGAGCAGTACTTC

D gene: TRBD2
V gene: TRBV7-2
J gene: TRBJ2-3
CDR3 protein: CASSLGGGAPLRSTQYF
CDR3 DNA: TGTGCCAGCAGCTTAGGCGGGGGGGCCCCACTACGAAGTACGCAGTATTTT

D gene: -
V gene: TRBV4-2
J gene: TRBJ2-2
CDR3 protein: CASSHAGQTNTGELFF
CDR3 DNA: TGTGCCAGCAGCCATGCCGGACAGACGAACACCGGGGAGCTGTTTTTT

D gene: TRBD1
V gene: TRBV5-1
J gene: TRBJ2-7
CDR3 protein: CASSSTGQPTYEQYF
CDR3 DNA: TGCGCCAGCAGCTCTACGGGACAGCCTACCTACGAGCAGTACTTC

D gene: -
V gene: TRBV18
J gene: TRBJ1-5
CDR3 protein: CASSPLADNNQPQHF
CDR3 DNA: TGTGCCAGCTCACCATTGGCAGACAACAATCAGCCCCAGCATTTT

D gene: -
V gene: TRBV7-9
J gene: TRBJ1-4
CDR3 protein: CASSPGQTINEKLFF
CDR3 DNA: TGTGCCAGCAGCCCCGGACAGACTATTAATGAAAAACTGTTTTTT

D gene: TRBD2
V gene: TRBV5-4
J gene: TRBJ2-5
CDR3 protein: CASSPGIAGMQETQYF
CDR3 DNA: TGTGCCAGCAGCCCCGGGATAGCGGGGATGCAAGAGACCCAGTACTTC

D gene: TRBD2
V gene: TRBV6-4
J gene: TRBJ2-1
CDR3 protein: CASRPSGGAGEQFF
CDR3 DNA: TGTGCCAGCAGGCCCAGCGGGGGGGCCGGTGAGCAGTTCTTC

D gene: -
V gene: TRBV19
J gene: TRBJ2-1
CDR3 protein: CASSPFRGGNYNEQFF
CDR3 DNA: TGTGCCAGTAGTCCCTTCCGGGGAGGAAACTACAATGAGCAGTTCTTC

D gene: TRBD1
V gene: TRBV18
J gene: TRBJ2-7
CDR3 protein: CASSPPDRVGQYF
CDR3 DNA: TGTGCCAGCTCACCACCGGACAGGGTGGGGCAGTACTTC

D gene: TRBD1
V gene: TRBV6-4
J gene: TRBJ2-5
CDR3 protein: CASSDSSGGQETQYF
CDR3 DNA: TGTGCCAGCAGTGACTCGTCAGGGGGTCAAGAGACCCAGTACTTC

D gene: TRBD1
V gene: TRBV10-1
J gene: TRBJ2-5
CDR3 protein: CASSDRQGQETQYF
CDR3 DNA: TGCGCCAGCAGTGACCGACAGGGTCAAGAGACCCAGTACTTC

D gene: TRBD2
V gene: TRBV27
J gene: TRBJ2-3
CDR3 protein: CASSPGGSDTQYF
CDR3 DNA: TGTGCCAGCAGTCCGGGAGGGAGCGATACGCAGTATTTT

D gene: TRBD1
V gene: TRBV29-1
J gene: TRBJ1-1
CDR3 protein: CSVANTLTGGTEAFF
CDR3 DNA: TGCAGCGTCGCAAATACCCTCACAGGGGGCACTGAAGCTTTCTTT

D gene: TRBD1
V gene: TRBV4-1
J gene: TRBJ2-7
CDR3 protein: CASSRDRPYEQYF
CDR3 DNA: TGCGCCAGCAGCCGGGACAGGCCCTACGAGCAGTACTTC

D gene: -
V gene: TRBV19
J gene: TRBJ2-7
CDR3 protein: CASSQGYLSYEQYF
CDR3 DNA: TGTGCCAGTAGTCAGGGCTACCTCTCCTACGAGCAGTACTTC

D gene: -
V gene: TRBV11-1
J gene: TRBJ2-1
CDR3 protein: CASSLGLWDGTYNEQFF
CDR3 DNA: TGTGCCAGCAGCTTGGGGCTCTGGGATGGAACCTACAATGAGCAGTTCTTC

D gene: TRBD1
V gene: TRBV19
J gene: TRBJ2-5
CDR3 protein: CASSKDRARETQYF
CDR3 DNA: TGTGCCAGTAGTAAAGACAGGGCCCGGGAGACCCAGTACTTC

D gene: -
V gene: TRBV18
J gene: TRBJ1-1
CDR3 protein: CASSPNGGMNTEAFF
CDR3 DNA: TGTGCCAGCTCACCCAACGGGGGGATGAACACTGAAGCTTTCTTT

D gene: -
V gene: TRBV2
J gene: TRBJ2-7
CDR3 protein: CASSEQGTSYEQYF
CDR3 DNA: TGTGCCAGCAGCGAGCAGGGGACCTCCTACGAGCAGTACTTC

D gene: TRBD1
V gene: TRBV7-8
J gene: TRBJ2-7
CDR3 protein: CASSQGQNSYEQYF
CDR3 DNA: TGTGCCAGCAGCCAGGGACAGAACTCCTACGAGCAGTACTTC

D gene: -
V gene: TRBV5-6
J gene: TRBJ1-2
CDR3 protein: CASSSYQGSPGYTF
CDR3 DNA: TGTGCCAGCAGCTCCTACCAGGGTTCCCCTGGCTACACCTTC

D gene: -
V gene: TRBV5-4
J gene: TRBJ2-7
CDR3 protein: CASSASAGPSYEQYF
CDR3 DNA: TGTGCCAGCAGTGCCAGTGCGGGACCCTCCTACGAGCAGTACTTC

D gene: -
V gene: TRBV6-5
J gene: TRBJ1-2
CDR3 protein: CASSYQGGAGYGYTF
CDR3 DNA: TGTGCCAGCAGTTACCAAGGGGGGGCGGGCTATGGCTACACCTTC

D gene: TRBD2
V gene: TRBV4-1
J gene: TRBJ2-7
CDR3 protein: CASSQVLLLAGDSYEQYF
CDR3 DNA: TGCGCCAGCAGCCAAGTCCTATTACTAGCGGGGGATTCCTACGAGCAGTACTTC

D gene: TRBD2
V gene: TRBV10-3
J gene: TRBJ2-1
CDR3 protein: CAISESSRAGVANEQFF
CDR3 DNA: TGTGCCATCAGTGAGTCATCACGAGCGGGGGTGGCGAATGAGCAGTTCTTC

D gene: -
V gene: TRBV7-8
J gene: TRBJ1-5
CDR3 protein: CASSLVAGATQPQHF
CDR3 DNA: TGTGCCAGCAGCTTAGTCGCGGGGGCAACGCAGCCCCAGCATTTT

D gene: TRBD1
V gene: TRBV10-1
J gene: TRBJ1-2
CDR3 protein: CVSSGRDRKFNYGYTF
CDR3 DNA: TGCGTCAGCAGCGGCCGGGACAGGAAATTTAACTATGGCTACACCTTC

D gene: TRBD1
V gene: TRBV5-4
J gene: TRBJ2-5
CDR3 protein: CASSSAGTGNQETQYF
CDR3 DNA: TGTGCCAGCAGCTCCGCCGGGACAGGGAATCAAGAGACCCAGTACTTC

D gene: -
V gene: TRBV5-8
J gene: TRBJ1-2
CDR3 protein: CASSLGGGAIGGYTF
CDR3 DNA: TGTGCCAGCAGCCTTGGTGGGGGGGCGATAGGTGGCTACACCTTC

D gene: -
V gene: TRBV7-6
J gene: TRBJ2-4
CDR3 protein: CASSLVPGNIQYF
CDR3 DNA: TGTGCCAGCAGCTTGGTTCCGGGGAACATTCAGTACTTC

D gene: -
V gene: TRBV7-9
J gene: TRBJ1-1
CDR3 protein: CASSLGQLNTEAFF
CDR3 DNA: TGTGCCAGCAGCTTAGGACAGCTGAACACTGAAGCTTTCTTT

D gene: -
V gene: TRBV18
J gene: TRBJ1-1
CDR3 protein: CASSPRTGNTEAFF
CDR3 DNA: TGTGCCAGCTCACCCCGGACGGGAAACACTGAAGCTTTCTTT

D gene: TRBD1
V gene: TRBV30
J gene: TRBJ2-7
CDR3 protein: CAWIIGGTGRHEQYF
CDR3 DNA: TGTGCCTGGATCATAGGGGGGACAGGACGACACGAGCAGTACTTC

D gene: -
V gene: TRBV18
J gene: TRBJ2-3
CDR3 protein: CASSPRTDTQYF
CDR3 DNA: TGTGCCAGCTCACCCAGAACAGATACGCAGTATTTT

D gene: TRBD1
V gene: TRBV7-9
J gene: TRBJ1-2
CDR3 protein: CASSLLPRQGANYGYTF
CDR3 DNA: TGTGCCAGCAGCTTACTTCCACGACAGGGGGCTAACTATGGCTACACCTTC

D gene: -
V gene: TRBV7-2
J gene: TRBJ1-5
CDR3 protein: CASSLGNAGQGRGQPQHF
CDR3 DNA: TGTGCCAGCAGCTTGGGGAACGCGGGGCAGGGAAGGGGACAGCCCCAGCATTTT

D gene: TRBD1
V gene: TRBV19
J gene: TRBJ2-2
CDR3 protein: CASTTPGQGIGSSGELFF
CDR3 DNA: TGTGCCAGTACCACCCCAGGACAGGGGATAGGGTCGTCCGGGGAGCTGTTTTTT

D gene: -
V gene: TRBV19
J gene: TRBJ1-5
CDR3 protein: CASRNRVDQPQHF
CDR3 DNA: TGTGCCAGTAGGAACAGGGTCGATCAGCCCCAGCATTTT

D gene: -
V gene: TRBV4-1
J gene: TRBJ1-5
CDR3 protein: CASSQVTGSNQPQHF
CDR3 DNA: TGCGCCAGCAGCCAAGTAACAGGCTCAAATCAGCCCCAGCATTTT

D gene: TRBD2
V gene: TRBV4-2
J gene: TRBJ2-7
CDR3 protein: CASSQDGLRGVEQYF
CDR3 DNA: TGTGCCAGCAGCCAAGATGGGTTGCGGGGGGTCGAGCAGTACTTC

D gene: -
V gene: TRBV4-3
J gene: TRBJ1-2
CDR3 protein: CASSQAPSYGYTF
CDR3 DNA: TGCGCCAGCAGCCAAGCCCCGTCGTATGGCTACACCTTC

D gene: TRBD1
V gene: TRBV9
J gene: TRBJ1-2
CDR3 protein: CASSVASGGGGYTF
CDR3 DNA: TGTGCCAGCAGCGTAGCATCAGGGGGCGGTGGCTACACCTTC

D gene: -
V gene: TRBV7-7
J gene: TRBJ2-2
CDR3 protein: CASSPNTGELFF
CDR3 DNA: TGTGCCAGCAGCCCTAACACCGGGGAGCTGTTTTTT

D gene: -
V gene: TRBV25-1
J gene: TRBJ1-1
CDR3 protein: CASSSGRRTNTEAFF
CDR3 DNA: TGTGCCAGCAGTTCTGGGAGGAGGACGAACACTGAAGCTTTCTTT

D gene: -
V gene: TRBV7-2
J gene: TRBJ2-7
CDR3 protein: CASSSGTSTYEQYF
CDR3 DNA: TGTGCCAGCAGTTCCGGGACTTCCACCTACGAGCAGTACTTC

D gene: -
V gene: TRBV27
J gene: TRBJ1-4
CDR3 protein: CASRQGDEKLFF
CDR3 DNA: TGTGCCAGCAGACAGGGTGATGAAAAACTGTTTTTT

D gene: TRBD1
V gene: TRBV15
J gene: TRBJ2-1
CDR3 protein: CATSRRDRVDNEQFF
CDR3 DNA: TGTGCCACCAGCAGACGGGACAGGGTGGACAATGAGCAGTTCTTC

D gene: TRBD2
V gene: TRBV6-6
J gene: TRBJ2-1
CDR3 protein: CASSYISGGPNEQFF
CDR3 DNA: TGTGCCAGCAGTTATATATCGGGAGGGCCAAATGAGCAGTTCTTC

D gene: -
V gene: TRBV7-9
J gene: TRBJ1-5
CDR3 protein: CASSLATTGSNQPQHF
CDR3 DNA: TGTGCCAGCAGCTTAGCGACGACAGGTTCCAATCAGCCCCAGCATTTT